Listed below are T cell receptor beta chains from one sample, sequenced in a study of shared clonotypes between healthy human individuals. The protocol was immunoSEQ multiplex PCR, while the TCRdb copy is restricted to in-frame clones and leaves out a portion. Here the sample spans more than 400,000 clones, about 96% being singletons. The sample comprised naive CD4+ T cells sorted from blood. Every receptor here comes from a young woman in good health. CDR3s include the opening cysteine and the closing phenylalanine or tryptophan. The D gene is left open where the match is weak. The size entry is marked missing in some rows and otherwise reads once, few, many or a size class.

. TRBJ2-7 . TRBV11-2 CASSLLTVPYEQYF TGTGCCAGCAGCTTACTTACCGTCCCCTACGAGCAGTACTTC
TRBD1 TRBJ1-4 . TRBV5-5 CARQGKEEKLFF TGTGCCAGACAGGGGAAGGAGGAAAAACTGTTTTTT
TRBD2 TRBJ2-7 once TRBV28 CASSPTPSGGSYEQYF TGTGCCAGCAGTCCCACTCCTAGCGGGGGCTCCTACGAGCAGTACTTC
TRBD1 TRBJ2-4 . TRBV7-9 CASSERDSKNIQYF TGTGCCAGCAGCGAACGGGACAGCAAAAACATTCAGTACTTC
. TRBJ1-1 . TRBV28 CASPKSPEAFF TGTGCCTCCCCGAAATCCCCTGAAGCTTTCTTT
. TRBJ2-3 . TRBV5-1 CASSLGDSTDTQYF TGCGCCAGCAGCTTGGGGGACAGCACAGATACGCAGTATTTT
. TRBJ1-5 . TRBV18 CASSPGGQPQHF TGTGCCAGCTCGCCGGGGGGACAGCCCCAGCATTTT
TRBD2 TRBJ2-1 . TRBV7-7 CASSLRLAEYNEQFF TGTGCCAGCAGCTTACGACTAGCGGAGTACAATGAGCAGTTCTTC
. TRBJ1-1 . TRBV19 CASSIRGRGTEAFF TGTGCCAGTAGTATCCGGGGGCGCGGGACTGAAGCTTTCTTT
TRBD2 TRBJ2-3 . TRBV7-2 CASSPRLADTQYF TGTGCCAGCAGCCCCCGACTAGCGGATACGCAGTATTTT
TRBD2 TRBJ2-1 . TRBV5-1 CASSLEGSGTYNEQFF TGCGCCAGCAGCTTGGAAGGTAGCGGGACCTACAATGAGCAGTTCTTC
. TRBJ1-1 . TRBV19 CATTGITDTEAFF TGTGCCACCACGGGCATAACGGACACTGAAGCTTTCTTT
. TRBJ1-2 . TRBV15 CATSREGRGYGYTF TGTGCCACCAGCAGAGAAGGGCGAGGGTATGGCTACACCTTC
. TRBJ2-7 . TRBV7-9 CASSELGSSYEQYF TGTGCCAGCAGTGAACTGGGCAGCTCCTACGAGCAGTACTTC
. TRBJ2-1 . TRBV5-1 CASSEGAGKFNEQFF TGCGCCAGCAGTGAAGGAGCGGGCAAGTTCAATGAGCAGTTCTTC
TRBD2 TRBJ2-7 . TRBV5-5 CASSPELAARFYEQYF TGTGCCAGCAGCCCCGAACTAGCGGCGAGGTTTTACGAGCAGTACTTC
. TRBJ2-1 . TRBV5-1 CASTRDADRYNEQFF TGCGCCAGCACCCGGGACGCCGACCGCTACAATGAGCAGTTCTTC